The present T cell receptor beta chain was sequenced within a study of OX40 agonist ivuxolimab in advanced cancers. The CDR3 has 16 amino acids. V shed 6 bases and J shed 3 bases, with 18 bases lying between them. Germline V gene sequence: CDR1 MDHEN, CDR2 SYDVKM. The data were produced by immunoSEQ multiplex PCR, yet TCRdb's version contains in-frame clones alone and is incomplete. The repertoire includes around 71,000 clones, roughly 86% of them detected once, and about 1% sits in the top ten. The source was CD4+ or CD8+ T cells sorted from blood, collected in a trial of the OX40 agonist ivuxolimab. The gene calls are TRBV28 and TRBJ1-3; D might be TRBD1 (5 bases). This TCR derives from an adult with an advanced solid tumor such as melanoma, head and neck, liver or kidney cancer. CDR3 residues: CASSPPAGLGGNTIYF. The DNA of the CDR3 is TGTGCCAGCAGCCCCCCGGCAGGGCTCGGTGGAAACACCATATATTTT.